These 23 T cell receptor beta chains originate from one sample sequenced in a study of CD8+ T cells in alopecia areata. cDNA serving as the sequencing template came from extracted, reverse transcribed RNA. Profiling relied on immunoSEQ multiplex PCR, and the TCRdb table lists in-frame clones only, not all of them. The sample yields more than 95,000 clones, around 59% seen once. The sequenced sample was CD4+ T cells sorted from blood. All receptors derive from a human donor in good health.

The rearrangement links TRBV25-1 to TRBJ1-2; D unclear. Germline CDR1 and CDR2: MGHDK and SYGVNS. The CDR3 loop spans 12 amino acids. Trimming left V 0 bases short and J 8 bases short, with 7 bases between. CDR3 nucleotides: TGTGCCAGCAGTGAATACGCGGGCGGCTACACCTTC. Protein: CASSEYAGGYTF.

The rearrangement joins TRBV28 to TRBJ2-7; 7 nucleotides line up with TRBD1. The CDR3 is 14 amino acids. V gave up 6 bases and J gave up 0 bases; unmatched junction bases: 5. Germline CDR1 reads MDHEN; CDR2 reads SYDVKM. CDR3 loop: CASSPHRGSYEQYF. The CDR3 DNA reads TGTGCCAGCAGCCCCCACAGGGGCTCCTACGAGCAGTACTTC.

V usage is TRBV25-1 and J usage is TRBJ2-1, with D possibly matching TRBD2 (6 bases). From germline, CDR1 is MGHDK and CDR2 SYGVNS. The CDR3 loop spans 15 amino acids. V lost 5 bases and J lost 5, with 16 bases in between. For the CDR3, the DNA is TGTGCCAGCAGTCCCCGGGGCGGGGAGAACAATGAGCAGTTCTTC. It codes for CASSPRGGENNEQFF. The full variable domain, with the rest looked up from reference TRBV25-1 and TRBJ2-1, is EADIYQTPRYLVIGTGKKITLECSQTMGHDKMYWYQQDPGMELHLIHYSYGVNSTEKGDLSSESTVSRIRTEHFPLTLESARPSHTSQYLCASSPRGGENNEQFFGPGTRLTVL.

This rearrangement joins TRBV2 to TRBJ1-2; possible D gene TRBD1, 6 bases. The CDR3 runs to 13 residues. Looked up from germline, CDR1 is SNHLY and CDR2 is FYNNEI. V dropped 8 bases and J dropped 2 bases, with 12 bases sitting between them. The CDR3 spells CASDTGMNYGYTF. In nucleotides, the CDR3 is TGTGCCAGCGATACAGGGATGAACTATGGCTACACCTTC.

The chain uses TRBV7-3 and TRBJ1-6, with TRBD1 identical over 9 bases. The CDR3 sequence is 15 residues long. The germline gives CDR1 SGHTA, CDR2 FQGTGA. V lost 5 bases and J lost 9; bases outside the gene matches: 8. CDR3 residues: CASSTGQGLGSPLHF. The CDR3 DNA reads TGTGCCAGCAGCACGGGACAGGGCCTGGGTTCACCCCTCCACTTT.

The V call is TRBV30, the J call TRBJ2-3, with D tentatively TRBD1 or TRBD2 (7 bases each). Trimming shortened V by 8 bases and J by 5 bases, and 20 bases separated the two germline ends. CDR3 size: 14 residues. The germline CDR1 and CDR2 sequences are GTSNPN and SVGIG (reference sequence). CDR3 bases: TGTGCCCAGGGGGGGGCGAGATATCAAGATACGCAGTATTTT. It codes for CAQGGARYQDTQYF.

This clone has a handful of counts. The V and J genes are TRBV15 and TRBJ2-7, with D maybe TRBD2 (6 bases). The CDR3 contains 16 residues. The V gene's germline CDR1 is LNHNV and CDR2 YYDKDF (reference sequence). Trimming took off 3 bases at V and 6 bases at J, with 21 bases between the two ends. The CDR3 coding sequence is TGTGCCACCAGCAGCGGGGGATCCGTCCTGAGGGTCGAGCAGTACTTC. Translating it yields CATSSGGSVLRVEQYF.

The chain uses TRBV29-1 and TRBJ2-3; D gene unclear. CDR3 size: 13 residues. Germline CDR1 reads SQVTM; CDR2 reads ANQGSEA. The V end was cut by 6 bases, the J end by 2 bases, with 12 bases between. Written as DNA, the CDR3 is TGCAGCGTAGGCACACCCAACACAGATACGCAGTATTTT. Its translation is CSVGTPNTDTQYF.

This clone was picked up one time. This chain connects TRBV27 to TRBJ2-3; 7 positions agree with TRBD2. Germline CDR1 reads MNHEY; CDR2 reads SMNVEV (reference sequence). V was pared by 2 bases and J by 1 base, with 0 bases of the junction left unmatched. The CDR3 has 14 residues. Written as DNA, the CDR3 is TGTGCCAGCAGTTTAGCGGGGGGCACAGATACGCAGTATTTT. The encoded protein is CASSLAGGTDTQYF.

In nucleotides, the CDR3 is TGTGCCAGTATGGTCGGGGGTAATTCACCCCTCCACTTT. This codes for CASMVGGNSPLHF. The chain employs TRBV19 and TRBJ1-6; D might be TRBD1 (5 bases). The V end lost 7 bases, the J end lost 6 bases, and 10 bases lay between the germline ends. The CDR3 consists of 13 residues. Germline CDR1 and CDR2: LNHDA and SQIVND (reference sequence). The full variable domain, in which reference TRBV19 and TRBJ1-6 provide the parts outside the CDR3, is DGGITQSPKYLFRKEGQNVTLSCEQNLNHDAMYWYRQDPGQGLRLIYYSQIVNDFQKGDIAEGYSVSREKKESFPLTVTSAQKNPTAFYLCASMVGGNSPLHFGNGTRLTVT.

The chain couples TRBV10-3 to TRBJ1-5, with a weak D call TRBD1 (6 bases). The germline gives CDR1 ENHRY, CDR2 SYGVKD. V shed 4 bases and J shed 5 bases, with 12 bases lying between them. The CDR3 contains 14 residues. The CDR3 loop reads CAISVQGGDQPQHF. CDR3 nucleotide sequence: TGTGCCATCAGTGTACAGGGCGGGGATCAGCCCCAGCATTTT.

The rearrangement uses TRBV30 and TRBJ1-6, with unresolved D. V was shortened by 8 bases and J by 7 bases, with 18 bases between the two germline ends. In germline, CDR1 is GTSNPN, CDR2 SVGIG (reference sequence). CDR3 size: 14 residues. CDR3 bases: TGTGCCGGCGAGGGCAGCCTCTGGAATTCACCCCTCCACTTT. It translates to CAGEGSLWNSPLHF.

This chain links TRBV5-1 with TRBJ1-1; D is possibly TRBD1 (5 bases). The germline gives CDR1 SGHRS, CDR2 YFSETQ. Trimming removed 1 base at V and 1 base at J, with 8 bases between. The CDR3 length is 14 residues. This CDR3 is CASSLQGPNTEAFF. CDR3 DNA: TGCGCCAGCAGCTTGCAGGGCCCGAACACTGAAGCTTTCTTT.

This clone has more than one count but fewer than ten. The chain recombines TRBV4-3 with TRBJ2-2; 10 positions agree with TRBD2. Germline trimming cut 3 bases from V and 7 bases from J; bases unmatched to any gene: 5. CDR3 length: 15 residues. Per the germline V gene, CDR1 is LGHNA and CDR2 is YSLEER. As DNA, the CDR3 is TGCGCCAGCAGCCAGAGCGGGGGGGCTGTCGGGGAGCTGTTTTTT. Protein: CASSQSGGAVGELFF.

A word on this clone: The sample carries other DNA sequences with the same CDR3. The V and J genes are TRBV5-1 and TRBJ2-3; no clear D gene. The ends were cut back, 5 bases at V and 2 bases at J, with 3 bases in the middle. The CDR3 runs to 11 residues. The V gene's germline CDR1 is SGHRS and CDR2 YFSETQ. The CDR3 DNA is TGCGCCAGCAGATCCACAGATACGCAGTATTTT. Its protein product is CASRSTDTQYF.

The rearrangement links TRBV4-3 to TRBJ2-2; D not certain. The germline V gene has CDR1 LGHNA and CDR2 YSLEER. V was clipped by 2 bases and J by 4 bases, with 8 bases between them. The CDR3 totals 14 residues. The chain's CDR3 is CASSQRTSTGELFF. DNA of the CDR3: TGCGCCAGCAGCCAAAGAACTTCCACCGGGGAGCTGTTTTTT.

The chain uses TRBV29-1 and TRBJ2-1; 8 bases are shared with TRBD2. There are 14 residues in the CDR3. Per the germline V gene, CDR1 is SQVTM and CDR2 is ANQGSEA. V lost 4 bases to trimming and J lost 9 bases; unmatched junction nucleotides: 11. The CDR3 DNA reads as TGCAGCGTTGCCCCCCCGGGAGGGTGGGGTGAGCAGTTCTTC. Its protein product is CSVAPPGGWGEQFF.

The table lists this clone with a few counts. V is TRBV11-2 and J is TRBJ2-5; D possibly matches TRBD1 or TRBD2 (5 bases each). Trimming shortened V by 2 bases and J by 2 bases, and 12 bases separated the two germline ends. CDR3 length: 15 residues. The germline V gene encodes CDR1 SGHAT and CDR2 FQNNGV. As DNA, the CDR3 is TGTGCCAGCAGCTTAATCGGGACGCAGCAAGAGACCCAGTACTTC. Amino acids: CASSLIGTQQETQYF. The whole variable domain, remainder taken from reference TRBV11-2 and TRBJ2-5, is EAGVAQSPRYKIIEKRQSVAFWCNPISGHATLYWYQQILGQGPKLLIQFQNNGVVDDSQLPKDRFSAERLKGVDSTLKIQPAKLEDSAVYLCASSLIGTQQETQYFGPGTRLLVL.

V and J are TRBV7-8 and TRBJ1-2; D is unclear. V was pared by 5 bases and J by 7 bases, with 20 bases between. This CDR3 has 15 amino acids. CDR1 and CDR2 from the germline V gene are SGHVS and FQNEAQ. CDR3 nucleotide sequence: TGTGCCAGCAGCCCAGAGGGCGGACCCCGCGGTGGCTACACCTTC. Amino acids: CASSPEGGPRGGYTF.

The chain uses TRBV30 and TRBJ1-2, with D perhaps matching TRBD1 (6 bases). Germline CDR1 GTSNPN, CDR2 SVGIG (reference sequence). The CDR3 is 11 residues long. The germline V and J ends were trimmed by 7 bases and 8 bases, with 14 bases remaining between them. The CDR3 bases are TGTGCCTACCAACAGGGTGGGGGCTACACCTTC. It encodes CAYQQGGGYTF. Variable domain in full (rest from reference TRBV30 and TRBJ1-2): SQTIHQWPATLVQPVGSPLSLECTVEGTSNPNLYWYRQAAGRGLQLLFYSVGIGQISSEVPQNLSASRPQDRQFILSSKKLLLSDSGFYLCAYQQGGGYTFGSGTRLTVV.

This clone has a handful of counts. The gene calls are TRBV5-1 and TRBJ2-5; perhaps TRBD1 as D (6 bases). The CDR3 spans 15 residues. V shed 4 bases and J shed 2 bases, with 15 bases lying between them. Germline-derived CDR1 and CDR2 are SGHRS and YFSETQ. CDR3 DNA: TGCGCCAGCAGCCCTCAGGGGACATTACAAGAGACCCAGTACTTC. Encoded protein: CASSPQGTLQETQYF.

The rearrangement uses TRBV6-5 and TRBJ1-1; D gene uncertain. Germline V gene lookup returns CDR1 MNHEY and CDR2 SVGAGI. This CDR3 has 12 amino acids. V shed 6 bases and J shed 7 bases, with 12 bases lying between them. In DNA form, the CDR3 reads TGTGCCAGCAGAGCCCCTCGCGGTGAAGCTTTCTTT. Protein: CASRAPRGEAFF.

This clone occurred a few times. The chain links TRBV5-1 to TRBJ2-7, with 10 positions matching TRBD1. The CDR3 consists of 13 residues. The germline V gene has CDR1 SGHRS and CDR2 YFSETQ. J was trimmed by 7 bases and V by 4 bases; bases with no gene match: 5. The CDR3 loop reads CASSPMGQGEQYF. DNA of the CDR3: TGCGCCAGCAGCCCAATGGGACAGGGGGAGCAGTACTTC.